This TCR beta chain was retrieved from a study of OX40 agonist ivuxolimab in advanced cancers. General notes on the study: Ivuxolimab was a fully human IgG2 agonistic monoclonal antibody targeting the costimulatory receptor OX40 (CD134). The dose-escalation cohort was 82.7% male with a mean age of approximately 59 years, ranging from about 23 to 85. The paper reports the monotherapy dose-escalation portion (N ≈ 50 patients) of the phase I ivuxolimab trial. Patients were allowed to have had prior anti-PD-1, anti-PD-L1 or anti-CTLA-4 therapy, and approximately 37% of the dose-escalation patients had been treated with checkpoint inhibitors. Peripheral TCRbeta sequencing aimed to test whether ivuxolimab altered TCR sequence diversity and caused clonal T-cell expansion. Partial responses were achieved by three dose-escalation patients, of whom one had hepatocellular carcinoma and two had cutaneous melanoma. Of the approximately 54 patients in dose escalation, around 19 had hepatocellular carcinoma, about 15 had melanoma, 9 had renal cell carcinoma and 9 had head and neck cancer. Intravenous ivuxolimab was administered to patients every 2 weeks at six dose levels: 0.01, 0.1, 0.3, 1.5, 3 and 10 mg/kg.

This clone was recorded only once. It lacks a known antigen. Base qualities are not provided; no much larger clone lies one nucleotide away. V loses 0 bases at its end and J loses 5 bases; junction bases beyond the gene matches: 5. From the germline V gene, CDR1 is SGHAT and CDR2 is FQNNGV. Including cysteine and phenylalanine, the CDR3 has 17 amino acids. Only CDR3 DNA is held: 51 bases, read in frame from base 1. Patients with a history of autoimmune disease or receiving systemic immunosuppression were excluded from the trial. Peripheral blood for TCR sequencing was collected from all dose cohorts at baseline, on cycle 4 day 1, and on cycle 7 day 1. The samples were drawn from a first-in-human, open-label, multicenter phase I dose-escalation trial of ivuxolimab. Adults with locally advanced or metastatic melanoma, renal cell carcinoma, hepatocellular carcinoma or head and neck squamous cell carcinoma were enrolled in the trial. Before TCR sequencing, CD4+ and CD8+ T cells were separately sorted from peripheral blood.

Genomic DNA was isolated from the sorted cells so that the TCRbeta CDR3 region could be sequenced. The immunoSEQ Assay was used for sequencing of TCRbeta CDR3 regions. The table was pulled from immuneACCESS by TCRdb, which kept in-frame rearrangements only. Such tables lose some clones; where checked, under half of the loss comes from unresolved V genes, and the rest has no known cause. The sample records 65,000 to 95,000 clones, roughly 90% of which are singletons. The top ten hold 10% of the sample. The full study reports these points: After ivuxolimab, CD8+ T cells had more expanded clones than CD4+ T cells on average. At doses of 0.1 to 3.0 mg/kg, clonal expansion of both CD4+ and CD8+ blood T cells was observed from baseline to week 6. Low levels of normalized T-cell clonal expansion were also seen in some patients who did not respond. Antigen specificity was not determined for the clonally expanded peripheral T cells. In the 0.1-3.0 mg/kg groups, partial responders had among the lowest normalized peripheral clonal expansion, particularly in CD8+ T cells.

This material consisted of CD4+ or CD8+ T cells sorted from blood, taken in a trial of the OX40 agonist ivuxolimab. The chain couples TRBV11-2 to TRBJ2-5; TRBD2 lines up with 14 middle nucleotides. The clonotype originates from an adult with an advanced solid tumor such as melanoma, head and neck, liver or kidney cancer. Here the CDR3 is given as CASSLDGLAGGGETQYF. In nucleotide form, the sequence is TGTGCCAGCAGCTTAGATGGACTAGCGGGGGGCGGGGAGACCCAGTACTTC.